This TCR beta chain was identified during a study of blood T cell repertoires in COVID-19. Study at large: Acute and convalescent COVID-19 specimens originated in the United States, Italy and Spain. T cells, B-cell-depleted T cells, or PBMCs provided the cDNA or gDNA that served as material.

Original processing notes: Estimates of nucleated cell counts were drawn from the amplification of reference gene primers. TCRdb keeps only in-frame clones here, not all; method: immunoSEQ multiplex PCR. V and J calls and clone size follow that table, whereas D and trimming were derived from the DNA. Found here are over 200,000 clones, approximately 88% of them singletons; the top ten hold around 0.8%. This clone was found a few times. From germline, CDR1 is DFQATT and CDR2 SNEGSKA (reference sequence). CDR3 size: 15 residues. The V segment lost 3 bases and the J segment 4 bases; nucleotides outside the gene matches: 7.

This TCR was sampled from a woman between 25 and 40 years old with acute or convalescent COVID-19. The rearrangement uses TRBV20-1 and TRBJ2-5; 11 nucleotides agree with TRBD2. Sequenced sample: peripheral blood. CDR3 residues: CSASRGTSGRETQYF. The CDR3 DNA reads TGCAGTGCTAGTCGCGGGACTAGCGGCCGAGAGACCCAGTACTTC.